The clone carrying this T cell receptor beta chain occurred a few times. Its target is not known. Preparation of the TCRbeta library used unique molecular identifiers. MiXCR, applied by TCRdb to the PCR reads, yields one record per CDR3 protein. This sample has hundreds of thousands of distinct CDR3 sequences, with 8% to 11% found just once. This entry belongs to a study of T-cell reconstitution after alpha-beta-depleted transplantation in children. Study-level results: Reports say that about two months after transplant, the alpha-beta T cells came out of several hundred graft clones that had expanded.

The CDR3 is made up of 15 amino acids. J gave up 1 base and V 3 bases, and 1 base lay outside the gene matches. Germline-derived CDR1 and CDR2 are SGHKS and YYEKEE (reference sequence). The chain uses TRBV5-5 and TRBJ2-1, with TRBD1 matching over 10 bases. The sequence came from a child aged 2-15 years with inherited bone marrow failure, due to receive a stem cell transplant. The sample consisted of PBMCs, taken before TCRalphabeta/CD19-depleted stem cell transplant. The CDR3 DNA sequence: TGTGCCAGCAGCTCGGACAGGGGGTCCTACAATGAGCAGTTCTTC. This encodes CASSSDRGSYNEQFF.